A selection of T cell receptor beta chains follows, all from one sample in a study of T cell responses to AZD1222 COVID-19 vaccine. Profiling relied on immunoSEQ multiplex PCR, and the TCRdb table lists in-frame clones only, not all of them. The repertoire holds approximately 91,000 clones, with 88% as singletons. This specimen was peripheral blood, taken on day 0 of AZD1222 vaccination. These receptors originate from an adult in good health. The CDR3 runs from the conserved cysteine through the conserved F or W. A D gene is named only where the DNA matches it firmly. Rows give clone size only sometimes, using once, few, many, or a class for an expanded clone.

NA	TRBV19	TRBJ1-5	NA	TGTGCCAGTAGTATTTCGTCCGGACGGCGAGATCAGCCCCAGCATTTT	CASSISSGRRDQPQHF
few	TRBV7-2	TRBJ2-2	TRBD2	TGTGCCAGCAGCGGGAGGCTAGCGGGGAACACCGGGGAGCTGTTTTTT	CASSGRLAGNTGELFF
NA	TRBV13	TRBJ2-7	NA	TGTGCCAGCAGCCCGGACAGTTACGAGCAGTACTTC	CASSPDSYEQYF
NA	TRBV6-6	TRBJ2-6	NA	TGTGCCAGCAGTCTGCGGACAGCAAGTCTTGGATCTGGGGCCAACGTCCTGACTTTC	CASSLRTASLGSGANVLTF
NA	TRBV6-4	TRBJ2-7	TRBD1	TGTGCCAGCAGTCTCAAGGGACAGGGGAATCGCGAGCAGTACTTC	CASSLKGQGNREQYF
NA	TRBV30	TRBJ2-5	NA	TGTGCCTGGAGTGTCTCGGGGATCCAAGAGACCCAGTACTTC	CAWSVSGIQETQYF
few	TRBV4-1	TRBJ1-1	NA	TGCGCCAGCAGCCAAGTTTCAGGAGAGAACACTGAAGCTTTCTTT	CASSQVSGENTEAFF
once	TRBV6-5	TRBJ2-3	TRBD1	TGTGCCAGCAGTCGCGGACAGGGTCCAGATACGCAGTATTTT	CASSRGQGPDTQYF
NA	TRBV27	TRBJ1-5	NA	TGTGCCAGCAGTCGAAATAATCAGCCCCAGCATTTT	CASSRNNQPQHF
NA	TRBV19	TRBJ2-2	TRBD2	TGTGCCAGTAGTATACGGGCTAGCGGGCCGACCGGGGAGCTGTTTTTT	CASSIRASGPTGELFF
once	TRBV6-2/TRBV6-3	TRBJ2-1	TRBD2	TGTGCCAGCAGTTACTCGCCCTACGGACTAGCGGGGGGAGGCGCCTACAATGAGCAGTTCTTC	CASSYSPYGLAGGGAYNEQFF
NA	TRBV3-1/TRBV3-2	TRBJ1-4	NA	TGTGCCAGCAGCCAAATCTTGACTAATGAAAAACTGTTTTTT	CASSQILTNEKLFF
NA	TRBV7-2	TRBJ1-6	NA	TGTGCCAGCAGCTCAAGTTGGGACCCCGGGAATTCACCCCTCCACTTT	CASSSSWDPGNSPLHF
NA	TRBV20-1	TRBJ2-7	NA	TGCAGTGCAAAGACAGAATACGAGCAGTACTTC	CSAKTEYEQYF
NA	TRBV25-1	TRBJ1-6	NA	TGTGCCAGCAACGTCGGAAATTCACCCCTCCACTTT	CASNVGNSPLHF
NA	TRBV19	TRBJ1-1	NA	TGTGCCAGTGCATGGAGACAGGCGGACACTGAAGCTTTCTTT	CASAWRQADTEAFF
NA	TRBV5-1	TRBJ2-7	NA	TGCGCCAGCAGCTTGGTGTCGGGTACCTACGAGCAGTACTTC	CASSLVSGTYEQYF
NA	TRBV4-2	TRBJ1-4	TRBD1	TGTGCCAGCAGGGATAGACAGGGGGGTAGTGAAAAACTGTTTTTT	CASRDRQGGSEKLFF
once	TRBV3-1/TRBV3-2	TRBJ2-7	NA	TGTGCCAGCAGCACTACGGGTTACGAGCAGTACTTC	CASSTTGYEQYF
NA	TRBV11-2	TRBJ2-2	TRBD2	TGTGCCAGCAGCTTAGACCGGGGACTCGCGGGGGGGCTTTATACCGGGGAGCTGTTTTTT	CASSLDRGLAGGLYTGELFF
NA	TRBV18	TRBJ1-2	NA	TGTGCCAGCTCACCAGGTCTCGACTATGGCTACACCTTC	CASSPGLDYGYTF
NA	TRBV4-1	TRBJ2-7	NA	TGCGCCAGCAGCCAAGACTGGGCGGGGGCATCCTACGAGCAGTACTTC	CASSQDWAGASYEQYF
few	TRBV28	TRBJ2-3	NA	TGTGCCAGCAGTTTAGGGCTAGTGAGCACAGATACGCAGTATTTT	CASSLGLVSTDTQYF
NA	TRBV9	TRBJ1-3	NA	TGTGCCAGCAGCTCACACGGCCACTCTGGAAACACCATATATTTT	CASSSHGHSGNTIYF
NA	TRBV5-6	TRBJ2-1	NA	TGTGCCAGCAGCTTGGCGGTGCAGAGCTACAATGAGCAGTTCTTC	CASSLAVQSYNEQFF
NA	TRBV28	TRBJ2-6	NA	TGTGCCACGTACCCGACAGCCATCAACTCTGGGGCCAACGTCCTGACTTTC	CATYPTAINSGANVLTF
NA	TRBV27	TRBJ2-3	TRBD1	TGTGCCAGCAGTTTGGACAGGGGGCCGGGAGATACGCAGTATTTT	CASSLDRGPGDTQYF
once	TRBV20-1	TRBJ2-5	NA	TGCAGTGCCACCCAGTCAGAGACCCAGTACTTC	CSATQSETQYF
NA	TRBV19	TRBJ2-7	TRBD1	TGTGCCAGTAGTGCAATGGACAGGGACCCCGAGCAGTACTTC	CASSAMDRDPEQYF
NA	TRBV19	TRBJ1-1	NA	TGTGCCAGTAGTATATTTTCGGGGAACACTGAAGCTTTCTTT	CASSIFSGNTEAFF
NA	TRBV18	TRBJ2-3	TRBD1	TGTGCCAGCTCACCAACAGGGGGCGGAATAACAGATACGCAGTATTTT	CASSPTGGGITDTQYF
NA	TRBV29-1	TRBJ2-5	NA	TGCAGTTGTCATGGGGGTCAAGAGACCCAGTACTTC	CSCHGGQETQYF
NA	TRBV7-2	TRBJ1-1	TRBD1	TGTGCCAGCAGCTTGTCACAGGGGGCCCTGAACACTGAAGCTTTCTTT	CASSLSQGALNTEAFF
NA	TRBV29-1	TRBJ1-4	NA	TGCAGCGTTGAAGACTTAAGGGAAAAACTGTTTTTT	CSVEDLREKLFF
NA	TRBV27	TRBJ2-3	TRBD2	TGTGCCAGCAGTTTTAATCTAGCGGGGGAAGATACGCAGTATTTT	CASSFNLAGEDTQYF
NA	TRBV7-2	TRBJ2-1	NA	TGTGCCAGCAGCGCCGGACAGCTCTACAATGAGCAGTTCTTC	CASSAGQLYNEQFF
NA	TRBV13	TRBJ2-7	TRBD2	TGTGCCACCGGCCGGGAGGAACGCGAGCAGTACTTC	CATGREEREQYF
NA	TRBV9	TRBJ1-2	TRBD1	TGTGCCAGCAGCCCAGGGGGCCAGGTTTATGGCTACACCTTC	CASSPGGQVYGYTF
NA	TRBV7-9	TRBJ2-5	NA	TGTGCCAGCAGCAACCAGGGCTGGGAGACCCAGTACTTC	CASSNQGWETQYF
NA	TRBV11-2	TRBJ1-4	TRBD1	TGTGCCAGCAGCGCAGACAGGGGGGATAATGAAAAACTGTTTTTT	CASSADRGDNEKLFF
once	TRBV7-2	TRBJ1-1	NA	TGTGCCAGCAGCTTATCTGGGGGCACCCTGAGCACTGAAGCTTTCTTT	CASSLSGGTLSTEAFF
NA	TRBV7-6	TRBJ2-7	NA	TGTGCCAGCACCTCTCCGGGTCCCTCCTACGAGCAGTACTTC	CASTSPGPSYEQYF
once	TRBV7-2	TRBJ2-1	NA	TGTGCCAGCAGCCTAAGACGGACATCTGGTGGGCAGTTCTTC	CASSLRRTSGGQFF